This paragraph reports one T cell receptor beta chain. The length of the CDR3 is 15 residues. V was trimmed by 0 bases and J by 3 bases, leaving 9 bases between them. Germline CDR1 reads SGDLS; CDR2 reads YYNGEE. The time point here: patch test 2, 6 weeks after DPC sensitization. Treatment specified: therapeutic diphenylcyclopropenone sensitization with weekly scalp DPC. The sample originates from a study of human T cells and chemical hapten exposure. It was the library that attached unique molecular identifiers to individual cDNA molecules. MiXCR, run by TCRdb on the RACE reads, gives a single entry per CDR3 protein. The data show just over 350,000 distinct CDR3 sequences, nearly 6.5% seen once.

This receptor was identified in a woman aged 18 to 35 with alopecia areata. Some clones in this sample may be carry-over from other donors' samples. The source was whole blood, collected in connection with sensitization to the hapten diphenylcyclopropenone (DPC). The V and J genes are TRBV9 and TRBJ1-4; no reliable D call. The CDR3 here is CASSVGVSANEKLFF. The DNA for the CDR3 is TGTGCCAGCAGCGTAGGTGTCAGCGCTAATGAAAAACTGTTTTTT.